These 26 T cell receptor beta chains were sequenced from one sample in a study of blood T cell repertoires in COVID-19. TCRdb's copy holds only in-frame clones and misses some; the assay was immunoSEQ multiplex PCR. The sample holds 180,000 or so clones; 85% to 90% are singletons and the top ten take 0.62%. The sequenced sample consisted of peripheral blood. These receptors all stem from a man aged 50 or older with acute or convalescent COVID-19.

The CDR3 is CASSITGTSGIPAKNIQYF. The CDR3 DNA sequence: TGTGCCAGCAGTATAACCGGGACTAGCGGGATACCAGCCAAAAACATTCAGTACTTC. V usage is TRBV28 and J usage is TRBJ2-4, with 13 bases that match TRBD2. V lost 5 bases and J lost 0; bases outside the gene matches: 10. This CDR3 spans 19 amino acids. Germline loops: CDR1 MDHEN, CDR2 SYDVKM.

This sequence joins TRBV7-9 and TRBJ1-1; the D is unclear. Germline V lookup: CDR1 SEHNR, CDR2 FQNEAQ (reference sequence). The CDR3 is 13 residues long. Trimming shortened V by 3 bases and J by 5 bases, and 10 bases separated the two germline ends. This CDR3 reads CASSFGEVTEAFF. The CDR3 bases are TGTGCCAGCAGCTTTGGAGAGGTGACTGAAGCTTTCTTT.

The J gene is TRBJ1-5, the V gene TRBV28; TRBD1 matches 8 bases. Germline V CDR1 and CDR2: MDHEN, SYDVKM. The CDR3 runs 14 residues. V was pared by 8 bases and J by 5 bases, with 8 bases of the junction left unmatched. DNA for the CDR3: TGTGCCAGCGGACAGGGAGGTTCCTATCAGCCCCAGCATTTT. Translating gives CASGQGGSYQPQHF.

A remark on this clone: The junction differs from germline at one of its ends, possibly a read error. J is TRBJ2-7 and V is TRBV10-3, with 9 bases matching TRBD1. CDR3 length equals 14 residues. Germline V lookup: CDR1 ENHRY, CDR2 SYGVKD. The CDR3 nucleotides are TGTGCCATAAGTTACGGGACAGGGTTGTACGGGCAGTACTTC. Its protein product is CAISYGTGLYGQYF.

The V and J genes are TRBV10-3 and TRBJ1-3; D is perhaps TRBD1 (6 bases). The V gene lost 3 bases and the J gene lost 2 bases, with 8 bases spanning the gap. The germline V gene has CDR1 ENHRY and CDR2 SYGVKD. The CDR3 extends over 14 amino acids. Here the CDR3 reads CAISDKGAGNTIYF. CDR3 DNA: TGTGCCATCAGTGATAAGGGGGCTGGAAACACCATATATTTT.

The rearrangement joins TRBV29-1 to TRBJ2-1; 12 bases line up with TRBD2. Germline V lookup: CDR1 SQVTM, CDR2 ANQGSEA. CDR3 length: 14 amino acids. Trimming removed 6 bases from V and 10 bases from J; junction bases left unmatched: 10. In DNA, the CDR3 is TGCAGCGTATCTCTAGCGGGAGGGCCTAGCGAGCAGTTCTTC. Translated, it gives CSVSLAGGPSEQFF.

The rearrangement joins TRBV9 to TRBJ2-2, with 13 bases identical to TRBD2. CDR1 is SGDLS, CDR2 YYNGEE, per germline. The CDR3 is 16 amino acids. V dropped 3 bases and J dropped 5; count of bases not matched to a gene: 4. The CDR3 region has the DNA TGTGCCAGCAGCGCTGGACTAGCGGGAGATACCGGGGAGCTGTTTTTT. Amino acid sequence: CASSAGLAGDTGELFF.

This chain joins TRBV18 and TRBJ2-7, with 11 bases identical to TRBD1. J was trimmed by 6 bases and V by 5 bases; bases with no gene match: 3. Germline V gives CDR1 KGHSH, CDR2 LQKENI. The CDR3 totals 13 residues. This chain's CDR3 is CASSTGTGGEQYF. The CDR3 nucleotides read TGTGCCAGCTCAACGGGGACAGGGGGCGAGCAGTACTTC.

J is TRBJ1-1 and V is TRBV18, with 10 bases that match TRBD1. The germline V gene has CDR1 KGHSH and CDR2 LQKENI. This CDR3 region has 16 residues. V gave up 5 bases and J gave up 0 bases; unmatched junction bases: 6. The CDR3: CASSTRTGGMNTEAFF. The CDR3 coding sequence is TGTGCCAGCTCAACTAGGACAGGGGGAATGAACACTGAAGCTTTCTTT.

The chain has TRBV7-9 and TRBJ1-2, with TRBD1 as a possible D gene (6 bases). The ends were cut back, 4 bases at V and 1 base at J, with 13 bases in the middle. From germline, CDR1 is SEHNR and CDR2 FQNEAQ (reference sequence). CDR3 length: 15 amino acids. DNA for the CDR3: TGTGCCAGCAGCTACCCCGTACAGGGTAACTATGGCTACACCTTC. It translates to CASSYPVQGNYGYTF. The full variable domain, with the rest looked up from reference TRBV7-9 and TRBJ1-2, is DTGVSQNPRHKITKRGQNVTFRCDPISEHNRLYWYRQTLGQGPEFLTYFQNEAQLEKSRLLSDRFSAERPKGSFSTLEIQRTEQGDSAMYLCASSYPVQGNYGYTFGSGTRLTVV.

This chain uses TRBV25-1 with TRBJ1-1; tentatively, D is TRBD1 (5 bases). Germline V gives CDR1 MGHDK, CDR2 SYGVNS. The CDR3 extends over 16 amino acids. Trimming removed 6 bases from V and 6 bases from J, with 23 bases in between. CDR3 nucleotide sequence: TGTGCCAGCAGCGGGGGGTTCGGCAGACAAGGACCTGAAGCTTTCTTT. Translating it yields CASSGGFGRQGPEAFF.

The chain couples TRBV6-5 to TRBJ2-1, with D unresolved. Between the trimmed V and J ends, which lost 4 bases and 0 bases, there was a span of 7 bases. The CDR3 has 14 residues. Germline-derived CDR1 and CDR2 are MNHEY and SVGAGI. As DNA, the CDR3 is TGTGCCAGCAGTTTCGGGTTCTCCTACAATGAGCAGTTCTTC. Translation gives CASSFGFSYNEQFF.

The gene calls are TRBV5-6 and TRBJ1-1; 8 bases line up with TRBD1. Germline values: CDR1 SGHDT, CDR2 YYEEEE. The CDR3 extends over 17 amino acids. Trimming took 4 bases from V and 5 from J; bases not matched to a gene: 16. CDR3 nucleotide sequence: TGTGCCAGCAGCCCTTACCAGGGGGCGAATATATATACTGAAGCTTTCTTT. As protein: CASSPYQGANIYTEAFF.

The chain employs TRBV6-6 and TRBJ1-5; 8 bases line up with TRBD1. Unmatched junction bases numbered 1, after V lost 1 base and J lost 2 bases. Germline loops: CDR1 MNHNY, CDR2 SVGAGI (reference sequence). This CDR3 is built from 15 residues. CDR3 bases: TGTGCCAGCAGTTACTTGGACAGGGGCAATCAGCCCCAGCATTTT. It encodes CASSYLDRGNQPQHF.

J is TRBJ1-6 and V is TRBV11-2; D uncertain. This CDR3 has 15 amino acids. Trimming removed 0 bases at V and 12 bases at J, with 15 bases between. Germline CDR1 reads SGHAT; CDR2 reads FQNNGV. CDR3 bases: TGTGCCAGCAGCTTAGATCTAAGTGCCCAGGTACCCCTCCACTTT. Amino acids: CASSLDLSAQVPLHF.

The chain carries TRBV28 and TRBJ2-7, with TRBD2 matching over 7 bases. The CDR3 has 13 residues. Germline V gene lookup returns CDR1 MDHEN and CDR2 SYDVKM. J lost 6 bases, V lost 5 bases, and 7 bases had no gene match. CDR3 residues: CASSRGGSIEQYF. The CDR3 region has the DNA TGTGCCAGCAGTCGAGGCGGGAGCATCGAGCAGTACTTC.

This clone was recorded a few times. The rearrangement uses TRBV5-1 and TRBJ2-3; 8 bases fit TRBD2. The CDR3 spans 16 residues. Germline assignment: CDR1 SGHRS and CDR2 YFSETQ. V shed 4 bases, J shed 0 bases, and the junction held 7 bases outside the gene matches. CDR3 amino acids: CASSTSGAFSTDTQYF. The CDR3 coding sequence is TGCGCCAGCAGCACTAGCGGAGCGTTTAGCACAGATACGCAGTATTTT.

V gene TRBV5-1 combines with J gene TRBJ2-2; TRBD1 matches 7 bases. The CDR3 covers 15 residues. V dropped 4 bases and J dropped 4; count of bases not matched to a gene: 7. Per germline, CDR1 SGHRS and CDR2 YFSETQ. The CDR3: CASSPLQGPTGELFF. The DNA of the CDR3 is TGCGCCAGCAGCCCATTACAGGGGCCCACCGGGGAGCTGTTTTTT. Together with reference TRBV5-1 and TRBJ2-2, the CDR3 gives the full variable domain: KAGVTQTPRYLIKTRGQQVTLSCSPISGHRSVSWYQQTPGQGLQFLFEYFSETQRNKGNFPGRFSGRQFSNSRSEMNVSTLELGDSALYLCASSPLQGPTGELFFGEGSRLTVL.

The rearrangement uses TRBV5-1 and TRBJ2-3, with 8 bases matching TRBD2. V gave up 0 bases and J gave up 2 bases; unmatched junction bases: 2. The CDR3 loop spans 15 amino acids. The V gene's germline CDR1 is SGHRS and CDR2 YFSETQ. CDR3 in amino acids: CASSLGGGITDTQYF. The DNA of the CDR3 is TGCGCCAGCAGCTTGGGCGGGGGGATCACAGATACGCAGTATTTT.

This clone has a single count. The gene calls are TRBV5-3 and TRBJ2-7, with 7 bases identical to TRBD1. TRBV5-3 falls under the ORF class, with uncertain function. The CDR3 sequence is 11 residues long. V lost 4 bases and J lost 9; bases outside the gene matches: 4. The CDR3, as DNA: TGTGCCAGAAGCGAATGGGACAGGCAGTACGTC. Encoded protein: CARSEWDRQYV.

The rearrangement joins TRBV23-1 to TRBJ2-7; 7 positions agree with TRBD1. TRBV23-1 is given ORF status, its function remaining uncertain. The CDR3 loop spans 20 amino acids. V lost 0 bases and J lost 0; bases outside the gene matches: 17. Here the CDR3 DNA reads TGCGCCAGCAGTCAATCGGGCCTACCTAGGACAGGACCTCACTCCTACGAGCAGTACGTC. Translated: CASSQSGLPRTGPHSYEQYV.

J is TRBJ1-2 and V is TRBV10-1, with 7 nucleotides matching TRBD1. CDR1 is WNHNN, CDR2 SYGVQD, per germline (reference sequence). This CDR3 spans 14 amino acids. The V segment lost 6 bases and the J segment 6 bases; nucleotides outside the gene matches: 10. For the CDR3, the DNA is TGCGCCAGCAGGGAACTCGGGACAGTAGATGGCTACACCTTC. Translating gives CASRELGTVDGYTF.

The CDR3 spells CASSQGQGFNEQFF. The DNA of the CDR3 is TGCGCCAGCAGCCAAGGACAGGGGTTCAATGAGCAGTTCTTC. This chain links TRBV4-3 with TRBJ2-1, with 8 bases matching TRBD1. The V segment lost 1 base and the J segment 6 bases; nucleotides outside the gene matches: 2. Germline V CDR1 and CDR2: LGHNA, YSLEER. This CDR3 has 14 amino acids.

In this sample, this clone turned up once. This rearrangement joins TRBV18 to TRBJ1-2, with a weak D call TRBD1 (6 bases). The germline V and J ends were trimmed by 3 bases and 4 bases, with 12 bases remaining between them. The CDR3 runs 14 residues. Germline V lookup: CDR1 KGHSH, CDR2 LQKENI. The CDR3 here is CASSPTADSYGYTF. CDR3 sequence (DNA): TGTGCCAGCTCACCCACAGCGGACAGCTATGGCTACACCTTC.

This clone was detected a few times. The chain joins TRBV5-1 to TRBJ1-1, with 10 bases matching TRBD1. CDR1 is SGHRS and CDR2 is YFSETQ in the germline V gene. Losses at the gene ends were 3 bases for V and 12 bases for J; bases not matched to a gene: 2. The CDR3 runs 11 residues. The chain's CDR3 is CASSSDRGSFF. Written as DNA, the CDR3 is TGCGCCAGCAGCTCGGACAGGGGGTCTTTCTTT.

CDR3: CASSLSGQGGPSGNTIYF. CDR3 coding DNA: TGTGCCAGTAGCCTCTCGGGACAGGGAGGTCCCTCTGGAAACACCATATATTTT. The V and J genes are TRBV19 and TRBJ1-3, with 9 nucleotides matching TRBD1. The CDR3 contains 18 residues. The V segment lost 6 bases and the J segment 0 bases; nucleotides outside the gene matches: 12. CDR1 is LNHDA, CDR2 SQIVND, per germline (reference sequence).